The 9 T cell receptor beta chains reported below all come from one sample, sequenced in a study of T cell repertoires in cytomegalovirus infection. One entry per CDR3 protein, called by TCRdb with MiXCR from the reads. The sample holds 800,000 to 950,000 distinct CDR3 sequences, 30% to 35% seen once. The antigens for these receptors are not known. This sample comprised cultured CD8+ T cells from PBMCs, obtained from culture after CMV antigen stimulation. The receptor source for this set is a human donor in good health (CMV status not recorded). Some clones in this sample may be carry-over from other donors' samples.

Worth noting for this clonotype: The CDR3 end shows no conserved phenylalanine or tryptophan, and so a read error is likely. The rearrangement uses TRBV18 and TRBJ2-5, with a possible D match to TRBD2 (5 bases). V gave up 2 bases and J gave up 7 bases, with 20 bases separating them. The V gene's germline CDR1 is KGHSH and CDR2 LQKENI. This CDR3 has 16 residues. CDR3 region: CASSPWGETAFPTQYS. CDR3 nucleotide sequence: TGTGCCAGCTCACCATGGGGAGAGACCGCCTTTCCGACCCAGTACTCC.

This sequence joins TRBV6-2 or TRBV6-3 and TRBJ2-7, with D tentatively TRBD1 (5 bases). V gave up 10 bases and J gave up 2 bases, with 12 bases separating them. Germline lookup yields CDR1 MNHEY and CDR2 SVGEGT. The length of the CDR3 is 12 residues. The CDR3 nucleotides are TGTGCCATATCGGACACAACCTACGAGCAGTACGTC. Its protein product is CAISDTTYEQYV.

There are a few counts of this clonotype. V usage is TRBV7-9 and J usage is TRBJ2-7; TRBD2 agrees at 8 bases. The CDR3 has 15 amino acids. CDR1 and CDR2 from the germline V gene are SEHNR and FQNEAQ (reference sequence). With 4 bases clipped from V and 2 bases from J, the junction kept 7 bases outside the gene matches. CDR3 coding DNA: TGTGCCAGCAGCTCCGACGGGAGGGTCACCTACGAGCAGTACTTC. It specifies CASSSDGRVTYEQYF.

The V call is TRBV10-1, the J call TRBJ2-7; perhaps TRBD1 as D (5 bases). The CDR3 extends over 13 amino acids. Trimming pared 8 bases from V and 0 bases from J, leaving 11 bases between. Germline V gene sequence: CDR1 WNHNN, CDR2 SYGVQD (reference sequence). The CDR3 DNA sequence: TGCGCCAGCCAAGACAGACGCTCCTACGAGCAGTACTTC. It translates to CASQDRRSYEQYF.

The chain combines TRBV9 with TRBJ2-1, with D unclear. The CDR3 consists of 15 residues. Trimming left V 2 bases short and J 1 base short, with 10 bases between. In germline, CDR1 is SGDLS, CDR2 YYNGEE. The CDR3: CASSVRKESYNEQFF. CDR3 nucleotides: TGTGCCAGCAGCGTCCGAAAGGAGTCCTACAATGAGCAGTTCTTC. Supplemented by reference TRBV9 and TRBJ2-1, the full variable domain reads DSGVTQTPKHLITATGQRVTLRCSPRSGDLSVYWYQQSLDQGLQFLIQYYNGEERAKGNILERFSAQQFPDLHSELNLSSLELGDSALYFCASSVRKESYNEQFFGPGTRLTVL.

This clonotype was seen ten or more times. This chain uses TRBV7-6 with TRBJ2-7; 9 nucleotides match TRBD1. This CDR3 has 15 amino acids. Germline lookup yields CDR1 SGHVS and CDR2 FNYEAQ. J lost 0 bases, V lost 6 bases, and 6 bases had no gene match. The CDR3 spells CASSTGTGSSYEQYV. DNA of the CDR3: TGTGCCAGCAGTACAGGGACAGGGAGCTCCTACGAGCAGTACGTC.

This clonotype has more than one count but fewer than ten. The rearrangement uses TRBV15 and TRBJ2-2; the match to TRBD1 covers 8 bases. This CDR3 spans 14 amino acids. The germline V gene has CDR1 LNHNV and CDR2 YYDKDF (reference sequence). V lost 4 bases and J lost 7; bases outside the gene matches: 5. Here the CDR3 reads CATSTDRDYGELFF. In DNA form, the CDR3 reads TGTGCCACCAGCACGGACAGGGATTACGGGGAGCTGTTTTTT.

The table lists this clonotype with a few counts. This chain links TRBV25-1 with TRBJ1-6, with 8 bases lining up with TRBD1. The germline V gene encodes CDR1 MGHDK and CDR2 SYGVNS. The CDR3 is made up of 16 amino acids. J gave up 6 bases and V 2 bases, and 6 bases lay outside the gene matches. The CDR3 DNA sequence: TGTGCCAGCAGTGAACCCGACAGGGGTTTTAATTCACCCCTCCACTTT. Its protein is CASSEPDRGFNSPLHF. Full variable domain (missing parts from reference TRBV25-1 and TRBJ1-6): EADIYQTPRYLVIGTGKKITLECSQTMGHDKMYWYQQDPGMELHLIHYSYGVNSTEKGDLSSESTVSRIRTEHFPLTLESARPSHTSQYLCASSEPDRGFNSPLHFGNGTRLTVT.

V is TRBV15 and J is TRBJ2-5; TRBD1 is a possible D gene (5 bases). Germline V lookup: CDR1 LNHNV, CDR2 YYDKDF (reference sequence). This CDR3 spans 11 amino acids. V gave up 5 bases and J gave up 5 bases, with 6 bases separating them. CDR3 loop: CATSAGETQYF. The CDR3 region has the DNA TGTGCCACCAGCGCAGGGGAGACCCAGTACTTC.